The clone carrying this TCR beta chain was detected a few times. The sample originates from a study of T-cell reconstitution after alpha-beta-depleted transplantation in children. The authors prepared the TCRbeta library with unique molecular identifiers. From the PCR reads, TCRdb called clonotypes with MiXCR, one entry per CDR3 protein. The table records over 550,000 distinct CDR3 sequences, about 10% of them present only once. Material: PBMCs from the stem cell graft donor, obtained from the stem cell graft. The clonotype comes from a human donor who donated a stem cell graft to a child with acute myeloid leukemia.

CDR3 sequence: CSVEGLAESYEQYF. Here the CDR3 DNA reads TGCAGCGTTGAGGGGTTAGCGGAGTCCTACGAGCAGTACTTC. The chain uses TRBV29-1 and TRBJ2-7; tentatively, D is TRBD2 (6 bases). V was pared by 3 bases and J by 1 base, with 13 bases between. CDR3 length: 14 residues. From germline, CDR1 is SQVTM and CDR2 ANQGSEA.